This TCR beta chain originates from a study of shared clonotypes between healthy human individuals. General study findings and limits: Some clonotypes were shared by all four sorted-subset donors, while others were not shared. The non-shared ones had lower generation probabilities than the shared ones. A limitation of the genetic and exposure-history diversity represented arose from few donors.

About this clone: Its antigen is as yet unknown.

The V gene's germline CDR1 is SGHNT and CDR2 YENEEA. CDR3 size: 16 residues. Trimming took 1 base from V and 15 from J; bases not matched to a gene: 16. This table comes from immunoSEQ multiplex PCR, and its TCRdb copy is limited to in-frame clones, with some not included. The profile shows 2,100,000 or so clones, about 94% of them singletons. Sequenced sample: naive CD4+ T cells sorted from blood. The sample's subset: CD45RA+ positively selected. V usage is TRBV11-3 and J usage is TRBJ2-1; TRBD1 agrees at 9 bases. The clonotype was recovered from a man in his late teens or twenties in good health. CDR3 loop: CASSLVPGKLTGGRFF. As DNA, the CDR3 is TGTGCCAGCAGCTTAGTACCAGGGAAACTGACAGGGGGTAGGTTCTTC.